Listed here are 6 T cell receptor beta chains from one sample, sequenced in a study of blood T cell repertoires in COVID-19. TCRdb keeps only in-frame clones here, not all; method: immunoSEQ multiplex PCR. Of about 130,000 clones in the sample, less than 85% are singletons; the top ten hold approximately 18%. The sample comprised peripheral blood. The receptors were gathered from an elderly woman with acute or convalescent COVID-19.

In this sample, this clone turned up a few times. This sequence joins TRBV27 and TRBJ2-3; TRBD2 matches at 13 bases. The V gene end was trimmed by 3 bases and the J gene end by 1 base; junction bases not matched to a gene: 13. The CDR3 loop spans 20 amino acids. Per germline, CDR1 MNHEY and CDR2 SMNVEV (reference sequence). This CDR3 reads CASSFVSGLAGVYGTDTQYF. The CDR3 DNA reads TGTGCCAGCAGTTTCGTATCTGGACTAGCGGGAGTTTATGGCACAGATACGCAGTATTTT.

This chain uses TRBV5-1 with TRBJ1-3; 7 positions match TRBD1. This CDR3 spans 16 amino acids. With V trimmed by 2 bases and J by 0 bases, 5 bases remained unmatched. CDR1 is SGHRS and CDR2 is YFSETQ in the germline V gene. The DNA for the CDR3 is TGCGCCAGCAGCTTAGGACAGGCGATCTCTGGAAACACCATATATTTT. Translating gives CASSLGQAISGNTIYF.

This clone has just one count. This chain joins TRBV10-3 and TRBJ1-6, with no clear D. The germline CDR1 and CDR2 sequences are ENHRY and SYGVKD. The V and J ends lost 7 bases and 7 bases respectively, with 11 bases between them. The CDR3 has 13 residues. CDR3 in amino acids: CAIMEGGNSPLHF. In nucleotides, the CDR3 is TGTGCCATCATGGAGGGAGGCAATTCACCCCTCCACTTT.

This rearrangement joins TRBV5-1 to TRBJ2-7; 8 bases line up with TRBD2. Germline CDR1 is SGHRS and CDR2 is YFSETQ. The CDR3 runs to 17 residues. Unmatched junction bases numbered 10, after V lost 0 bases and J lost 2 bases. CDR3 amino acids: CASSLGPLSGRAYEQYF. Here the CDR3 DNA reads TGCGCCAGCAGCTTGGGGCCCCTCAGCGGGAGAGCCTACGAGCAGTACTTC. The full variable domain, its missing parts supplied by reference TRBV5-1 and TRBJ2-7, is KAGVTQTPRYLIKTRGQQVTLSCSPISGHRSVSWYQQTPGQGLQFLFEYFSETQRNKGNFPGRFSGRQFSNSRSEMNVSTLELGDSALYLCASSLGPLSGRAYEQYFGPGTRLTVT.

CDR3 DNA: TGTGCCAGCAGCTTTAATCCGGCCTCGCGGGTAAACACCATATATTTT. Protein sequence: CASSFNPASRVNTIYF. This chain joins TRBV11-2 and TRBJ1-3; D not certain. V lost 3 bases and J 6 bases, leaving 18 bases between the germline ends. CDR3 size: 16 residues. Per germline, CDR1 SGHAT and CDR2 FQNNGV.

V and J are TRBV18 and TRBJ2-3; 8 bases map to TRBD1. V was clipped by 3 bases and J by 4 bases; unmatched bases: 12. The CDR3 consists of 17 residues. Germline V gene sequence: CDR1 KGHSH, CDR2 LQKENI. Written as DNA, the CDR3 is TGTGCCAGCTCACCGAATTCGCCAGGGGGCGCCTCAGATACGCAGTATTTT. It is translated as CASSPNSPGGASDTQYF.